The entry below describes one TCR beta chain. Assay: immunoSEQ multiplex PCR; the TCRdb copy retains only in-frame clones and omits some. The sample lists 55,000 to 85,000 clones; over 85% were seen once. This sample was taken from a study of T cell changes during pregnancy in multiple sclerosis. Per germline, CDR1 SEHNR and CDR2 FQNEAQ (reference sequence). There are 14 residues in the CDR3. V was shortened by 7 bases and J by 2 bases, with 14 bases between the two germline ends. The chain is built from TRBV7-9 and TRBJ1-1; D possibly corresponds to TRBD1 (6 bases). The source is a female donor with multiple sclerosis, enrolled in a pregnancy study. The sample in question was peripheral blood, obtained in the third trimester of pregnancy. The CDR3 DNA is TGTGCCAGCACCCGGGGGGCGAGTAACACTGAAGCTTTCTTT. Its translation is CASTRGASNTEAFF. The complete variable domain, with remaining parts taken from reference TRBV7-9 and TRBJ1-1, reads DTGVSQNPRHKITKRGQNVTFRCDPISEHNRLYWYRQTLGQGPEFLTYFQNEAQLEKSRLLSDRFSAERPKGSFSTLEIQRTEQGDSAMYLCASTRGASNTEAFFGQGTRLTVV.